The 28 T cell receptor beta chains in this list originate from one sample, sequenced in a study of cytomegalovirus exposure and HLA in healthy donors. Sequenced by immunoSEQ multiplex PCR; TCRdb stores in-frame clones only, minus some. The data show 200,000 to 250,000 clones, 80% to 90% seen once. The sequenced sample was PBMCs. The receptors here all came from a woman in her late teens or twenties in good health and CMV-seropositive.

The gene calls are TRBV6-6 and TRBJ1-1, with 8 bases matching TRBD1. Trimming took 0 bases from V and 8 from J; bases not matched to a gene: 5. The CDR3 runs 14 residues. Per the germline V gene, CDR1 is MNHNY and CDR2 is SVGAGI (reference sequence). The CDR3 bases are TGTGCCAGCAGTTACTCGGTCCACAGGGGGGAAGCTTTCTTT. Translated, it gives CASSYSVHRGEAFF.

The chain joins TRBV28 to TRBJ1-1; D call uncertain. Deletions cut 5 bases from V and 4 bases from J, with 20 bases between. Germline CDR1 reads MDHEN; CDR2 reads SYDVKM. The CDR3 covers 16 residues. The CDR3 here is CASSPPGTRRGTEAFF. The CDR3 nucleotides read TGTGCCAGCAGTCCCCCCGGTACTCGGCGAGGCACTGAAGCTTTCTTT.

J is TRBJ1-1 and V is TRBV18; the D is unclear. The V end was cut by 3 bases, the J end by 5 bases, with 13 bases between. The CDR3 has 14 amino acids. Germline CDR1 reads KGHSH; CDR2 reads LQKENI. The CDR3 DNA reads as TGTGCCAGCTCACCGGCCTCCCGAGGGACTGAAGCTTTCTTT. It yields the protein CASSPASRGTEAFF. The full variable domain, rest sourced from reference TRBV18 and TRBJ1-1, is NAGVMQNPRHLVRRRGQEARLRCSPMKGHSHVYWYRQLPEEGLKFMVYLQKENIIDESGMPKERFSAEFPKEGPSILRIQQVVRGDSAAYFCASSPASRGTEAFFGQGTRLTVV.

This clone has more than one count but fewer than ten. The chain uses TRBV7-6 and TRBJ2-3; 9 bases agree with TRBD2. The CDR3 is made up of 15 amino acids. After removal of 4 bases from V and 4 bases from J, the junction contained 6 bases not matched to a gene. From germline, CDR1 is SGHVS and CDR2 FNYEAQ. CDR3: CASSSLAGGPDTQYF. CDR3 DNA: TGTGCCAGCAGCTCACTAGCGGGCGGCCCAGATACGCAGTATTTT.

The chain has TRBV7-2 and TRBJ2-3; TRBD2 matches 9 bases. V dropped 0 bases and J dropped 3; count of bases not matched to a gene: 4. Germline lookup yields CDR1 SGHTA and CDR2 FQGNSA. The CDR3 covers 16 residues. In DNA, the CDR3 is TGTGCCAGCAGCTTAGCTAGCGGGAGTGGAACAGATACGCAGTATTTT. Its protein is CASSLASGSGTDTQYF.

The CDR3 DNA sequence: TGTGCCTCCTCGAGGGGAGGCACCATCGGTGAGCAGTTCTTC. It encodes CASSRGGTIGEQFF. The genes are TRBV28 and TRBJ2-1; TRBD2 might be the D (6 bases). The CDR3 contains 14 residues. Trimming took off 11 bases at V and 9 bases at J, with 23 bases between the two ends. Germline values: CDR1 MDHEN, CDR2 SYDVKM.

Only a few counts were recorded for this clone. The chain combines TRBV27 with TRBJ1-2; D gene uncertain. CDR3 length equals 10 residues. The germline V gene encodes CDR1 MNHEY and CDR2 SMNVEV (reference sequence). The ends were cut back, 10 bases at V and 8 bases at J, with 11 bases in the middle. CDR3 sequence: CATVEGGYTF. The CDR3, as DNA: TGTGCCACCGTGGAGGGAGGCTACACCTTC.

This clone was counted between two and nine times. CDR3 nucleotides: TGTGCCAGTAGTACAGGGCTGAACACTGAAGCTTTCTTT. Protein: CASSTGLNTEAFF. This rearrangement joins TRBV19 to TRBJ1-1, with a possible D match to TRBD1 (5 bases). CDR3 length: 13 residues. The V end lost 4 bases, the J end lost 0 bases, and 6 bases lay between the germline ends. Germline V lookup: CDR1 LNHDA, CDR2 SQIVND (reference sequence).

This rearrangement joins TRBV9 to TRBJ1-1; D call uncertain. Trimming removed 0 bases at V and 1 base at J, with 10 bases between. The germline V gene encodes CDR1 SGDLS and CDR2 YYNGEE. CDR3 length: 15 residues. CDR3 DNA: TGTGCCAGCAGCGTAGAGGCGGCGCGGAACACTGAAGCTTTCTTT. It yields the protein CASSVEAARNTEAFF.

The table lists this clone with a count of one. In nucleotides, the CDR3 is TGCGCCAGCAGCCGCACCGGGACTAGCGGGTTGGATGAGCAGTTCTTC. This sequence encodes CASSRTGTSGLDEQFF. This chain uses TRBV4-1 with TRBJ2-1, with TRBD2 matching 12 bases. CDR1 MGHRA and CDR2 YSYEKL come from the germline V gene. This CDR3 spans 16 amino acids. With V trimmed by 4 bases and J by 8 bases, 9 bases remained unmatched.

This clone was found a few times. The CDR3 bases are TGTGCCAGCAGCCAAGATGAGACTGCTGGGGCCAACGTCCTGACTTTC. It specifies CASSQDETAGANVLTF. The chain combines TRBV7-9 with TRBJ2-6; no definite D call. Germline CDR1 reads SEHNR; CDR2 reads FQNEAQ (reference sequence). V lost 5 bases, J lost 2 bases, and 13 bases lay in between. This CDR3 has 16 residues.

The rearrangement uses TRBV6-5 and TRBJ1-2; the match to TRBD1 covers 7 bases. The CDR3 contains 15 residues. V lost 8 bases, J lost 8 bases, and 17 bases stayed unmatched. CDR1 and CDR2 (germline): MNHEY, SVGAGI. CDR3 nucleotide sequence: TGTGCCAGCGTCCCAAGCCGGGACAGCAAGTGGGGCTACACCTTC. Protein sequence: CASVPSRDSKWGYTF.

This sequence joins TRBV29-1 and TRBJ2-7, with D perhaps TRBD1 (6 bases). Germline CDR1 and CDR2: SQVTM and ANQGSEA. V dropped 6 bases and J dropped 4 bases, with 13 bases sitting between them. This CDR3 is built from 12 residues. CDR3 sequence (DNA): TGCAGCGTGCGGACGACAGGTTACGAGCAGTACTTC. Its protein product is CSVRTTGYEQYF.

This chain joins TRBV9 and TRBJ2-2; 8 bases agree with TRBD1. CDR3 length: 16 residues. The ends lost 0 bases at V and 6 bases at J; junction bases unmatched: 7. Looked up from germline, CDR1 is SGDLS and CDR2 is YYNGEE. The CDR3 region has the DNA TGTGCCAGCAGCGTAGTGACAGGGGATCAGTCCGGGGAGCTGTTTTTT. Protein product: CASSVVTGDQSGELFF. Using reference TRBV9 and TRBJ2-2 for the parts outside the CDR3, the full variable domain is DSGVTQTPKHLITATGQRVTLRCSPRSGDLSVYWYQQSLDQGLQFLIQYYNGEERAKGNILERFSAQQFPDLHSELNLSSLELGDSALYFCASSVVTGDQSGELFFGEGSRLTVL.

The chain has TRBV6-5 and TRBJ2-7; maybe TRBD1 (6 bases). The germline V gene encodes CDR1 MNHEY and CDR2 SVGAGI. The CDR3 has 11 amino acids. V shed 5 bases and J shed 6 bases, with 8 bases lying between them. The CDR3 DNA reads TGTGCCAGCAGTCAGGGGATCGAGCAGTACTTC. Its translation is CASSQGIEQYF.

V and J are TRBV7-9 and TRBJ2-7, with a weak D call TRBD2 (6 bases). This CDR3 spans 14 amino acids. Germline V gives CDR1 SEHNR, CDR2 FQNEAQ (reference sequence). V lost 5 bases to trimming and J lost 3 bases, with 14 bases between them. CDR3 region: CASSAGSGFYEQYF. As DNA, the CDR3 is TGTGCCAGCAGCGCGGGTAGCGGTTTCTACGAGCAGTACTTC.

The chain recombines TRBV18 with TRBJ1-2; D perhaps matches TRBD1 (6 bases). With 6 bases removed from V and 3 bases from J, the gap between germline ends came to 14 bases. The germline V gene encodes CDR1 KGHSH and CDR2 LQKENI. CDR3 length: 14 amino acids. The CDR3 region is CASSLTGPDYGYTF. CDR3 sequence (DNA): TGTGCCAGCTCGCTTACAGGGCCTGACTATGGCTACACCTTC.

V usage is TRBV6-6 and J usage is TRBJ1-5; 7 nucleotides line up with TRBD1. The V and J ends lost 8 bases and 1 base, in that order; junction bases with no gene match: 5. CDR3 length: 14 amino acids. Looked up from germline, CDR1 is MNHNY and CDR2 is SVGAGI (reference sequence). The CDR3 DNA follows: TGTGCCAGCGACAGGGCAGGGAGCAATCAGCCCCAGCATTTT. Amino acid sequence: CASDRAGSNQPQHF.

The V and J genes are TRBV20-1 and TRBJ2-3; TRBD2 is a possible D gene (5 bases). V was clipped by 2 bases and J by 6 bases, with 6 bases between them. CDR3 length: 11 amino acids. Looked up from germline, CDR1 is DFQATT and CDR2 is SNEGSKA (reference sequence). The CDR3 DNA is TGCAGTGCTAGAAGGGAGGATACGCAGTATTTT. Amino acids: CSARREDTQYF.

This clone was detected only once. This rearrangement joins TRBV28 to TRBJ2-3; TRBD1 matches 7 bases. V dropped 5 bases and J dropped 4; count of bases not matched to a gene: 12. The V gene's germline CDR1 is MDHEN and CDR2 SYDVKM. The CDR3 consists of 16 residues. The CDR3 loop is CASSLRDSRWADTQYF. The CDR3, as DNA: TGTGCCAGCAGTCTCCGGGACAGTAGGTGGGCAGATACGCAGTATTTT.

The chain recombines TRBV7-8 with TRBJ2-7; D remains unclear. CDR1 SGHVS and CDR2 FQNEAQ come from the germline V gene. CDR3 length: 16 residues. The V end was cut by 5 bases, the J end by 0 bases, with 17 bases between. CDR3 residues: CASSPKLLLSSYEQYF. The CDR3 nucleotides are TGTGCCAGCAGCCCGAAACTTCTTTTGAGCTCCTACGAGCAGTACTTC.

The CDR3 is CASSRTLQSGANVLTF. CDR3 DNA: TGTGCCAGCAGTAGGACTCTCCAGTCTGGGGCCAACGTCCTGACTTTC. The chain carries TRBV27 and TRBJ2-6, with D perhaps TRBD2 (5 bases). This CDR3 is built from 16 residues. From germline, CDR1 is MNHEY and CDR2 SMNVEV (reference sequence). V lost 5 bases to trimming and J lost 1 base, with 12 bases between them.

CDR3 in amino acids: CASSPLGTDSGRGEFF. The DNA for the CDR3 is TGCGCCAGCAGCCCCCTCGGCACAGACAGCGGGAGAGGGGAGTTCTTC. The chain has TRBV4-1 and TRBJ2-1; 8 bases agree with TRBD2. The V gene end was trimmed by 4 bases and the J gene end by 14 bases; junction bases not matched to a gene: 19. Germline CDR1 and CDR2: MGHRA and YSYEKL. The length of the CDR3 is 16 residues.

The rearrangement links TRBV2 to TRBJ1-1; D might be TRBD1 (6 bases). The CDR3 sequence is 14 residues long. V lost 7 bases, J lost 1 base, and 13 bases lay in between. From germline, CDR1 is SNHLY and CDR2 FYNNEI. The CDR3 spells CASTELGQNTEAFF. The CDR3, as DNA: TGTGCCAGCACCGAATTGGGACAGAACACTGAAGCTTTCTTT.

V gene TRBV25-1 combines with J gene TRBJ2-5; TRBD2 aligns across 13 bases. CDR3 length equals 15 residues. Germline V gives CDR1 MGHDK, CDR2 SYGVNS. Unmatched junction bases numbered 1, after V lost 3 bases and J lost 3 bases. CDR3 sequence: CASSDTSGREETQYF. CDR3 sequence (DNA): TGTGCCAGCAGTGATACTAGCGGGAGGGAAGAGACCCAGTACTTC.

This chain connects TRBV18 to TRBJ2-1; 14 bases are shared with TRBD2. V gave up 3 bases and J gave up 9 bases; unmatched junction bases: 4. This CDR3 comprises 15 residues. In germline, CDR1 is KGHSH, CDR2 LQKENI. CDR3 sequence (DNA): TGTGCCAGCTCACCGACTAGCGGGAGGGCGGGTGAGCAGTTCTTC. Protein product: CASSPTSGRAGEQFF.

The V gene is TRBV6-5, the J gene TRBJ2-2; no clear D gene. V shed 8 bases and J shed 3 bases, with 10 bases lying between them. The CDR3 has 13 residues. CDR1 is MNHEY and CDR2 is SVGAGI in the germline V gene. Written as DNA, the CDR3 is TGTGCCAGCGGTCTAGAAGACACCGGGGAGCTGTTTTTT. Its translation is CASGLEDTGELFF.

The gene calls are TRBV19 and TRBJ1-1; 8 bases are shared with TRBD1. The V gene end was trimmed by 4 bases and the J gene end by 0 bases; junction bases not matched to a gene: 4. The CDR3 sequence is 15 residues long. Germline lookup yields CDR1 LNHDA and CDR2 SQIVND (reference sequence). The CDR3 DNA sequence: TGTGCCAGTAGTACCCCAGGGGGCATGAACACTGAAGCTTTCTTT. Translating gives CASSTPGGMNTEAFF.